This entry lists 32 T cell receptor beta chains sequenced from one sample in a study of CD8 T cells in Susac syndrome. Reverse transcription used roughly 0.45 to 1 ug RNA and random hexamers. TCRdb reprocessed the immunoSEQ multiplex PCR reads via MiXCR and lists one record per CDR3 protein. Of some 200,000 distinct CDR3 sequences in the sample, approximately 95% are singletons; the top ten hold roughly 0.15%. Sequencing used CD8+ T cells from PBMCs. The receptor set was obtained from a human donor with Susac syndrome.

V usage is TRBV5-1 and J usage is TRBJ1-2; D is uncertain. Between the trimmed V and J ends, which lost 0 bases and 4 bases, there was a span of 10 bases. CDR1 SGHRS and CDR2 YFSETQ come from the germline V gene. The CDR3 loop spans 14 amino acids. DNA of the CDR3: TGCGCCAGCAGCTTGGATCAAGGGATCTATGGCTACACCTTC. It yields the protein CASSLDQGIYGYTF.

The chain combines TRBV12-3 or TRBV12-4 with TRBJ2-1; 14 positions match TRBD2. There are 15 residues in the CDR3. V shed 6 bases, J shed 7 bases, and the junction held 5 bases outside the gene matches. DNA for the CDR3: TGTGCCAGCAGAGGACTAGCGGGGGGCCCTAATGAGCAGTTCTTC. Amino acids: CASRGLAGGPNEQFF.

CDR3 DNA: TGCGCCAGCAGTGAGCAGGGGCCTAACTATGGCTACACCTTC. It is translated as CASSEQGPNYGYTF. The rearrangement joins TRBV10-2 to TRBJ1-2; TRBD1 is a possible D gene (6 bases). With 2 bases removed from V and 0 bases from J, the gap between germline ends came to 7 bases. Germline CDR1 is WSHSY and CDR2 is SAAADI. There are 14 residues in the CDR3.

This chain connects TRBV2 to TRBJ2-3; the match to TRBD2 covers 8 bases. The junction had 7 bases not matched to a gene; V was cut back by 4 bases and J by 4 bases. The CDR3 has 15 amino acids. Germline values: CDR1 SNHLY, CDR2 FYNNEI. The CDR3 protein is CASSARGGSPDTQYF. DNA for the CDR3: TGTGCCAGCAGTGCTCGGGGGGGGTCCCCAGATACGCAGTATTTT.

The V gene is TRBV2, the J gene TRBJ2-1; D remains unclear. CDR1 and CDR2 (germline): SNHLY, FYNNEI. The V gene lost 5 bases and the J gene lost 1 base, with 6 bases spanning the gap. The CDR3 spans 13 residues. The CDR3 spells CASSTYSYNEQFF. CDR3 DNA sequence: TGTGCCAGCAGTACGTATTCCTACAATGAGCAGTTCTTC.

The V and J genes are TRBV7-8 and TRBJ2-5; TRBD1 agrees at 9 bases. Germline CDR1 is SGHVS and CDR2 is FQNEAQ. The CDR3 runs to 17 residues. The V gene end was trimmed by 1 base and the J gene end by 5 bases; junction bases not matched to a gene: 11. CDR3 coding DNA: TGTGCCAGCAGCTTAGGTACACGGGACAGGGTCCGGGAGACCCAGTACTTC. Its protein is CASSLGTRDRVRETQYF.

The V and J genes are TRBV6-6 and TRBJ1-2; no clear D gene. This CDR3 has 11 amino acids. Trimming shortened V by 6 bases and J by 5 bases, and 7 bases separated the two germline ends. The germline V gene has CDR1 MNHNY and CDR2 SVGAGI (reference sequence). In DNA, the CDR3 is TGTGCCAGCAGCCCACAGTATGGCTACACCTTC. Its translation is CASSPQYGYTF.

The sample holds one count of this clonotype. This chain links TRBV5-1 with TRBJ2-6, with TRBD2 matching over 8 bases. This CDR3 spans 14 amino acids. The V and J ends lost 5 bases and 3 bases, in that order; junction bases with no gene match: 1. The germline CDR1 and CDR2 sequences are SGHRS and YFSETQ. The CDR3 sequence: CASRGTSGANVLTF. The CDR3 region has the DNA TGCGCCAGCAGGGGGACTAGTGGGGCCAACGTCCTGACTTTC.

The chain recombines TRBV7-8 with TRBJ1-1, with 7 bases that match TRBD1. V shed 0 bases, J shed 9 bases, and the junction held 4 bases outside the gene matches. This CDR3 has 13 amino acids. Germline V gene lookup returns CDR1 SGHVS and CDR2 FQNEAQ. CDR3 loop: CASSLAGQVQAFF. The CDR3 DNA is TGTGCCAGCAGCTTAGCCGGACAGGTCCAAGCTTTCTTT.

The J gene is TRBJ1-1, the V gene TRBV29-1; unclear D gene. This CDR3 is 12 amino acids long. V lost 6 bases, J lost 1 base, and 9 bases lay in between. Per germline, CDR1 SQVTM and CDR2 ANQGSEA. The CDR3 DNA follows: TGCAGCGTAAGGGTTGGGAACACTGAAGCTTTCTTT. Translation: CSVRVGNTEAFF. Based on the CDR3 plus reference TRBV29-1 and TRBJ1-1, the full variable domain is SAVISQKPSRDICQRGTSLTIQCQVDSQVTMMFWYRQQPGQSLTLIATANQGSEATYESGFVIDKFPISRPNLTFSTLTVSNMSPEDSSIYLCSVRVGNTEAFFGQGTRLTVV.

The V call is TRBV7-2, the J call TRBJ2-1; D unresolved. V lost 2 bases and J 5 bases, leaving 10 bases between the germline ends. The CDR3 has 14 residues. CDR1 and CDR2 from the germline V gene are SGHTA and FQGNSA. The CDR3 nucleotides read TGTGCCAGCAGCTTACTCGAGGATGACAATGAGCAGTTCTTC. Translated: CASSLLEDDNEQFF.

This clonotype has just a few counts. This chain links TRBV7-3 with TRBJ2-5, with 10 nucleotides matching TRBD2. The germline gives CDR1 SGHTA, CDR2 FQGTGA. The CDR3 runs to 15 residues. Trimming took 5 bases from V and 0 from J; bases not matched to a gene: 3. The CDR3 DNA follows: TGTGCCAGCAGCCGGACTAGCGGAAACCAAGAGACCCAGTACTTC. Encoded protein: CASSRTSGNQETQYF.

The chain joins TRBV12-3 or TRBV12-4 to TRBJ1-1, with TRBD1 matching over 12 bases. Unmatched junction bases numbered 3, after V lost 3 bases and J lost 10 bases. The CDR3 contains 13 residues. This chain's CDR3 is CASSFGTGGIAFF. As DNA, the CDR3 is TGTGCCAGCAGTTTCGGGACAGGGGGCATAGCTTTCTTT.

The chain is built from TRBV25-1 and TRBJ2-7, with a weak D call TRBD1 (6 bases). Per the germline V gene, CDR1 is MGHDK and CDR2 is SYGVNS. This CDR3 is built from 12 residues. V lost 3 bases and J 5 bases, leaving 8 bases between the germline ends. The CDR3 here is CASSDWTDEQYF. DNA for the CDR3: TGTGCCAGCAGTGATTGGACAGACGAGCAGTACTTC.

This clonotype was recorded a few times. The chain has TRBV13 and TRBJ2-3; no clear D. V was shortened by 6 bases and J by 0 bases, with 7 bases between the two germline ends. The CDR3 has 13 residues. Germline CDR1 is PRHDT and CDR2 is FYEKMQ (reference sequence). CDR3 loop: CASSQTSTDTQYF. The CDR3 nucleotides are TGTGCCAGCAGTCAGACTAGCACAGATACGCAGTATTTT.

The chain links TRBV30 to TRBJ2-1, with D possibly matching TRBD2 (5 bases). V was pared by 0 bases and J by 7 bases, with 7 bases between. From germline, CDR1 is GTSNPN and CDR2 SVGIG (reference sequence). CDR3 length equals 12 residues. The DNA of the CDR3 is TGTGCCTGGAGTGTACCGGGAAATGAGCAGTTCTTC. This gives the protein CAWSVPGNEQFF.

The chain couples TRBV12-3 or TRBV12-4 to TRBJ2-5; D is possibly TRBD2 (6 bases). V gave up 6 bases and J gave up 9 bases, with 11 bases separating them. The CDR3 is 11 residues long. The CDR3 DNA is TGTGCCAGCAGCTCGGGACTCCCCCAGTACTTC. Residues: CASSSGLPQYF.

The CDR3 nucleotides are TGTGCCACCAGTGATTTGAGTAAAGAGACCCAGTACTTC. Translation: CATSDLSKETQYF. The chain couples TRBV24-1 to TRBJ2-5; D call uncertain. There are 13 residues in the CDR3. CDR1 is KGHDR and CDR2 is SFDVKD in the germline V gene. Trimming left V 0 bases short and J 3 bases short, with 4 bases between.

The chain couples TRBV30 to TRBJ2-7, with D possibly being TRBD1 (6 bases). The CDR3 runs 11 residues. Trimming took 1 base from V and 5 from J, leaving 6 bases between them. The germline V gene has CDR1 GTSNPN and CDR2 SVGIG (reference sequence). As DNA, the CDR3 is TGTGCCTGGAGTGACAGGGACGAGCAGTACTTC. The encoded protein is CAWSDRDEQYF.

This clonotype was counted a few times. CDR3 in DNA: TGTGCCAGCAGCCAACGACTAGCGGGGACAGATACGCAGTATTTT. This gives the protein CASSQRLAGTDTQYF. This chain links TRBV28 with TRBJ2-3, with 11 bases that match TRBD2. The CDR3 runs 15 residues. Germline trimming cut 6 bases from V and 3 bases from J; bases unmatched to any gene: 5. Per the germline V gene, CDR1 is MDHEN and CDR2 is SYDVKM.

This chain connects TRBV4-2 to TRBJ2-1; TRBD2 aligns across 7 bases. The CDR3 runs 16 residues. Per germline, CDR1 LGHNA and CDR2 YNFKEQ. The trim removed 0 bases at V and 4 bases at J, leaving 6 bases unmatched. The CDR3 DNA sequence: TGTGCCAGCAGCCAAGATTACGCGGGGGATTACAATGAGCAGTTCTTC. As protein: CASSQDYAGDYNEQFF.

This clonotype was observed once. CDR3 sequence: CASSFGQGVAGELFF. CDR3 bases: TGTGCCAGCAGCTTCGGACAGGGGGTTGCCGGGGAGCTGTTTTTT. The rearrangement uses TRBV11-1 and TRBJ2-2; 10 positions agree with TRBD1. CDR1 is SGHAT and CDR2 is FQDESV in the germline V gene (reference sequence). The CDR3 contains 15 residues. Trimming removed 3 bases from V and 6 bases from J; junction bases left unmatched: 4.

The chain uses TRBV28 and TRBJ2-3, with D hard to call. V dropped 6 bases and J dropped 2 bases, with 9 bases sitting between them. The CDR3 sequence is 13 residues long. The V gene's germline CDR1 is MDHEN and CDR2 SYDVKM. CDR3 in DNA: TGTGCCAGCAGGAACGGAATCACAGATACGCAGTATTTT. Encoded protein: CASRNGITDTQYF.

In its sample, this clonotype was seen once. CDR3 protein: CASRPTPNTEAFF. As DNA, the CDR3 is TGTGCCAGCAGGCCGACCCCGAACACTGAAGCTTTCTTT. The chain has TRBV12-3 or TRBV12-4 and TRBJ1-1, with D unresolved. Trimming left V 6 bases short and J 1 base short, with 9 bases between. The CDR3 totals 13 residues.

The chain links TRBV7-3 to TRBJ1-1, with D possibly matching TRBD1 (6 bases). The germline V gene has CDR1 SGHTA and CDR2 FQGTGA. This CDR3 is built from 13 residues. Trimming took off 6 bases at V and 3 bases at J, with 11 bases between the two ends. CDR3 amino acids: CASRAKGDTEAFF. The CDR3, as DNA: TGTGCCAGCAGGGCCAAGGGGGACACTGAAGCTTTCTTT.

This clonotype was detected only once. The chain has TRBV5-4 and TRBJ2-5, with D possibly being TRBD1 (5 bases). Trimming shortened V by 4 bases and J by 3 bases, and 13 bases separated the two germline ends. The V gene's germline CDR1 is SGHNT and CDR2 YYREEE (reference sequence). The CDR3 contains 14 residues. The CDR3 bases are TGTGCCAGCAGCACCGGACACGGTAAAGAGACCCAGTACTTC. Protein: CASSTGHGKETQYF.

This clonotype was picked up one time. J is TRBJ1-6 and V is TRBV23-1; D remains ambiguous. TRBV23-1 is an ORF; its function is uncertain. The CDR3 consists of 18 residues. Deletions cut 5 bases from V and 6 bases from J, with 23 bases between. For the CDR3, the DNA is TGCGCCAGCAGTAACAAAAGGACTCACTTTACTTTTAATTCACCCCTCCACTTT. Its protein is CASSNKRTHFTFNSPLHF.

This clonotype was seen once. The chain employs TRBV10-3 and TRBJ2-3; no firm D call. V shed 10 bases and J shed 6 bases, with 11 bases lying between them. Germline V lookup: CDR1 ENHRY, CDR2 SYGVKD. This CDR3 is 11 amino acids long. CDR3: CATQIDDTQYF. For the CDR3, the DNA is TGTGCCACCCAGATTGACGATACGCAGTATTTT.

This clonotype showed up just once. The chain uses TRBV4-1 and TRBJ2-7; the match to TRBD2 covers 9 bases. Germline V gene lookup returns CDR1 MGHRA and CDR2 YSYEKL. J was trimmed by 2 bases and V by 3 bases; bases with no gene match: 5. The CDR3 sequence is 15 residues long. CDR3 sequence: CASSHLAGLTYEQYF. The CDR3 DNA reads TGCGCCAGCAGCCACCTAGCGGGATTAACCTACGAGCAGTACTTC.

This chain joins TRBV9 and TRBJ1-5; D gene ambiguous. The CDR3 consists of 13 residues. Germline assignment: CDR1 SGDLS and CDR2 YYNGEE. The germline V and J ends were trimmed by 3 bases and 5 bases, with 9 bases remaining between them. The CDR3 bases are TGTGCCAGCAGCGACCATCAACATCAGCCCCAGCATTTT. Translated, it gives CASSDHQHQPQHF.

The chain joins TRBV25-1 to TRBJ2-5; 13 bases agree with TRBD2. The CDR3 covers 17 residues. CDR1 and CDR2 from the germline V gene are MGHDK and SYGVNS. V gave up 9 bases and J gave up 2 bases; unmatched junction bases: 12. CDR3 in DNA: TGTGCCAGTCAGGGGACTAGCGGGACCCTTATTCAAGAGACCCAGTACTTC. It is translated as CASQGTSGTLIQETQYF.

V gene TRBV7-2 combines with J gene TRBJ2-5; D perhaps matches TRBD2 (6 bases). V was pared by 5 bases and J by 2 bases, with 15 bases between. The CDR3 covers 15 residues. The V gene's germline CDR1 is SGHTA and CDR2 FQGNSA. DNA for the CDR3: TGTGCCAGCAGCCGCCGGGGGTTCGAACAAGAGACCCAGTACTTC. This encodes CASSRRGFEQETQYF.